The 29 T cell receptor beta chains presented below share a single source sample, sequenced in a study of cytomegalovirus exposure and HLA in healthy donors. Primers: 60 Vbeta forward and 13 Jbeta reverse. TCRdb's table, derived via immunoSEQ multiplex PCR, lists solely in-frame clones and lacks some. Of some 160,000 clones in the sample, around 79% are singletons; the top ten hold under 4%. Sequencing was done on a sample of PBMCs. These receptors were obtained from a woman between 40 and 50 years old in good health and CMV-seronegative.

The V call is TRBV28, the J call TRBJ2-5; TRBD1 agrees at 9 bases. Matching the DNA end better, TRBJ2-7 makes the J call doubtful. CDR3 length: 15 residues. CDR1 is MDHEN, CDR2 SYDVKM, per germline. The CDR3 DNA reads TGTGCCAGCAGTAGTACGGGACAGGGTATGCACGAGCAGTACTTC. Translation gives CASSSTGQGMHEQYF.

The CDR3 is CASSRPGQGNVHGYTF. The CDR3 region has the DNA TGCGCCAGCAGCCGCCCGGGACAGGGGAACGTCCATGGCTACACCTTC. The chain combines TRBV4-1 with TRBJ1-2, with TRBD1 identical over 10 bases. The V gene end was trimmed by 4 bases and the J gene end by 6 bases; junction bases not matched to a gene: 11. Per the germline V gene, CDR1 is MGHRA and CDR2 is YSYEKL. The length of the CDR3 is 16 residues.

The rearrangement links TRBV19 to TRBJ1-2; 8 bases fit TRBD1. CDR3 length: 13 residues. After removal of 4 bases from V and 3 bases from J, the junction contained 1 base not matched to a gene. Germline-derived CDR1 and CDR2 are LNHDA and SQIVND (reference sequence). The CDR3 region has the DNA TGTGCCAGTAGTAGGGGACAGGACTATGGCTACACCTTC. Encoded protein: CASSRGQDYGYTF.

This chain connects TRBV18 to TRBJ1-1; 7 nucleotides align to TRBD1. Trimming took 8 bases from V and 5 from J; bases not matched to a gene: 8. The CDR3 is 13 amino acids. Per germline, CDR1 KGHSH and CDR2 LQKENI. The DNA for the CDR3 is TGTGCCAGCCAGACAGGGAGAACAACTGAAGCTTTCTTT. It specifies CASQTGRTTEAFF.

The chain is built from TRBV6-4 and TRBJ1-4; D perhaps matches TRBD1 (6 bases). The CDR3 sequence is 17 residues long. Germline lookup yields CDR1 MRHNA and CDR2 SNTAGT. Trimming shortened V by 2 bases and J by 8 bases, and 21 bases separated the two germline ends. CDR3 loop: CASSDLFIPQGNEKLFF. The CDR3 nucleotides read TGTGCCAGCAGTGACCTATTTATCCCCCAGGGGAACGAAAAACTGTTTTTT.

The chain employs TRBV7-9 and TRBJ2-1; 7 positions match TRBD2. Germline V gives CDR1 SEHNR, CDR2 FQNEAQ (reference sequence). V was clipped by 0 bases and J by 1 base; unmatched bases: 6. CDR3 length equals 17 residues. CDR3 in DNA: TGTGCCAGCAGCTTAGCTCGGGGGGTAAGGTCCTACAATGAGCAGTTCTTC. This translates into CASSLARGVRSYNEQFF.

The genes are TRBV5-5 and TRBJ1-1; no clear D. The CDR3 covers 13 residues. Trimming removed 0 bases from V and 4 bases from J, with 7 bases in between. From germline, CDR1 is SGHKS and CDR2 YYEKEE (reference sequence). The DNA of the CDR3 is TGTGCCAGCAGCTTGGTTTCGGGCACTGAAGCTTTCTTT. It yields the protein CASSLVSGTEAFF.

The V call is TRBV7-8, the J call TRBJ1-5, with 9 nucleotides matching TRBD1. J was trimmed by 0 bases and V by 1 base; bases with no gene match: 7. Germline CDR1 and CDR2: SGHVS and FQNEAQ. CDR3 size: 18 residues. The CDR3 nucleotides are TGTGCCAGCAGCTTAGGCGGTACAGGGGGCTATAGCAATCAGCCCCAGCATTTT. Its protein product is CASSLGGTGGYSNQPQHF.

This clone was counted once. V is TRBV6-5 and J is TRBJ2-1; TRBD2 agrees at 9 bases. CDR3 size: 14 residues. CDR1 and CDR2 (germline): MNHEY, SVGAGI. V shed 5 bases, J shed 8 bases, and the junction held 7 bases outside the gene matches. CDR3 sequence (DNA): TGTGCCAGCAGTCCAGGCGGGGGGGCCTATGAGCAGTTCTTC. Residues: CASSPGGGAYEQFF.

CDR3 coding DNA: TGTGCCAGCAGTTACTCTCCTGGACAGCTCACAGATACGCAGTATTTT. It specifies CASSYSPGQLTDTQYF. V usage is TRBV6-5 and J usage is TRBJ2-3; the D gene is possibly TRBD1 (6 bases). V was cut by 0 bases and J by 2 bases, with 12 bases left in between. Per germline, CDR1 MNHEY and CDR2 SVGAGI. This CDR3 comprises 16 residues.

This chain links TRBV28 with TRBJ1-1; maybe TRBD1 (6 bases). V was shortened by 5 bases and J by 1 base, with 14 bases between the two germline ends. The CDR3 contains 15 residues. Germline CDR1 reads MDHEN; CDR2 reads SYDVKM. The CDR3 nucleotides are TGTGCCAGCAGTCCCACAACAGGGACGAACACTGAAGCTTTCTTT. Protein sequence: CASSPTTGTNTEAFF.

The rearrangement links TRBV4-1 to TRBJ1-5; 10 nucleotides align to TRBD1. Germline-derived CDR1 and CDR2 are MGHRA and YSYEKL. J lost 9 bases, V lost 1 base, and 3 bases had no gene match. The CDR3 sequence is 14 residues long. The CDR3 coding sequence is TGCGCCAGCAGCCAAGTAGACAGGGGGCGGCCCCAGCATTTT. It yields the protein CASSQVDRGRPQHF.

This CDR3 is CASSVGTLSEKLFF. The CDR3 nucleotides read TGCGCCAGCAGCGTCGGGACATTAAGTGAAAAACTGTTTTTT. This sequence joins TRBV5-1 and TRBJ1-4, with D possibly being TRBD1 (6 bases). Germline V gene sequence: CDR1 SGHRS, CDR2 YFSETQ. V lost 4 bases, J lost 7 bases, and 14 bases lay in between. The length of the CDR3 is 14 residues.

The chain couples TRBV18 to TRBJ1-1; 10 nucleotides align to TRBD1. The CDR3 length is 16 residues. The J segment lost 4 bases and the V segment lost 2 bases, leaving 7 bases of the junction unmatched. Germline V gives CDR1 KGHSH, CDR2 LQKENI. The CDR3 nucleotides are TGTGCCAGCTCACCAACGGGACAGGGGAGAATCACTGAAGCTTTCTTT. Amino acid sequence: CASSPTGQGRITEAFF. Combining the CDR3 with reference TRBV18 and TRBJ1-1 gives the whole variable domain NAGVMQNPRHLVRRRGQEARLRCSPMKGHSHVYWYRQLPEEGLKFMVYLQKENIIDESGMPKERFSAEFPKEGPSILRIQQVVRGDSAAYFCASSPTGQGRITEAFFGQGTRLTVV.

This clone was seen only a few times. The chain links TRBV5-4 to TRBJ1-1, with no clear D. Germline V CDR1 and CDR2: SGHNT, YYREEE (reference sequence). This CDR3 has 12 amino acids. With 4 bases removed from V and 8 bases from J, the gap between germline ends came to 12 bases. The CDR3, as DNA: TGTGCCAGCAGCCGGGAGGCCGGGGAAGCTTTCTTT. It is translated as CASSREAGEAFF.

This chain links TRBV5-1 with TRBJ1-5; no firm D call. With 5 bases removed from V and 3 bases from J, the gap between germline ends came to 15 bases. This CDR3 contains 15 residues. Germline lookup yields CDR1 SGHRS and CDR2 YFSETQ. Here the CDR3 DNA reads TGCGCCAGCAGTAGGATCGACACCTTCAATCAGCCCCAGCATTTT. Translating gives CASSRIDTFNQPQHF.

The rearrangement uses TRBV28 and TRBJ1-6, with D possibly matching TRBD1 (5 bases). V was shortened by 1 base and J by 1 base, with 20 bases between the two germline ends. This CDR3 is built from 20 residues. From germline, CDR1 is MDHEN and CDR2 SYDVKM. The chain's CDR3 is CASSLSKTANTRSYNSPLHF. In nucleotides, the CDR3 is TGTGCCAGCAGTTTATCAAAGACAGCTAATACAAGGTCCTATAATTCACCCCTCCACTTT.

This clone has a single count. V is TRBV19 and J is TRBJ1-2; 10 positions agree with TRBD1. Per the germline V gene, CDR1 is LNHDA and CDR2 is SQIVND (reference sequence). Trimming took 7 bases from V and 4 from J; bases not matched to a gene: 6. The CDR3 totals 14 residues. CDR3 amino acids: CASKDRGRTYGYTF. In DNA form, the CDR3 reads TGTGCCAGTAAGGACAGGGGGAGGACCTATGGCTACACCTTC.

The V call is TRBV6-5, the J call TRBJ1-5, with no clear D. Germline lookup yields CDR1 MNHEY and CDR2 SVGAGI. The CDR3 consists of 14 residues. Deletions cut 6 bases from V and 1 base from J, with 10 bases between. The CDR3 spells CASSSDTSNQPQHF. The CDR3 DNA follows: TGTGCCAGCAGCTCCGACACGAGCAATCAGCCCCAGCATTTT.

The chain carries TRBV5-1 and TRBJ1-4; D gene uncertain. The CDR3 runs 13 residues. V was pared by 4 bases and J by 7 bases, with 11 bases between. CDR1 and CDR2 (germline): SGHRS, YFSETQ. CDR3 DNA: TGCGCCAGCAGCAACACAGCTTCTGAAAAACTGTTTTTT. Its protein product is CASSNTASEKLFF.

This rearrangement joins TRBV4-1 to TRBJ2-2; the match to TRBD2 covers 9 bases. The CDR3 is 16 amino acids. J lost 3 bases, V lost 3 bases, and 5 bases had no gene match. From germline, CDR1 is MGHRA and CDR2 YSYEKL. The DNA of the CDR3 is TGCGCCAGCAGCCAGCGGGGGGGTCTGGACACCGGGGAGCTGTTTTTT. Translation gives CASSQRGGLDTGELFF.

Notes on this clone: The germline gene is not matched at one end of the junction; a read error may be the cause. The V gene is TRBV6-6, the J gene TRBJ1-2; a weak D match, TRBD1 (5 bases). In germline, CDR1 is MNHNY, CDR2 SVGAGI (reference sequence). The CDR3 loop spans 12 amino acids. The CDR3 sequence is CAGRKTGGLSSF. The CDR3 region has the DNA TGTGCCGGCAGGAAGACGGGGGGGTTGTCCTCCTTC.

The genes are TRBV12-5 and TRBJ2-1; TRBD2 matches 12 bases. J gave up 9 bases and V 0 bases, and 15 bases lay outside the gene matches. The CDR3 runs 19 residues. From germline, CDR1 is LGHNT and CDR2 FRNRAP. DNA for the CDR3: TGTGCTAGTGGTTTGGTACCCCTTCCACTAGCGGGGGGTGGTGGTGAGCAGTTCTTC. Translating it yields CASGLVPLPLAGGGGEQFF.

CDR3 loop: CASSRLAIPYEQYF. CDR3 nucleotide sequence: TGTGCCAGTAGTAGACTAGCTATCCCCTACGAGCAGTACTTC. The rearrangement links TRBV19 to TRBJ2-7, with 7 bases matching TRBD2. CDR1 LNHDA and CDR2 SQIVND come from the germline V gene (reference sequence). The ends lost 4 bases at V and 2 bases at J; junction bases unmatched: 5. The CDR3 extends over 14 amino acids.

This CDR3 is CASSNRSNYGYTF. In DNA form, the CDR3 reads TGTGCCAGCAGCAACCGTAGTAACTATGGCTACACCTTC. The V and J genes are TRBV21-1 and TRBJ1-2. TRBV21-1 is a pseudogene segment. This CDR3 has 13 amino acids.

The chain uses TRBV4-1 and TRBJ1-5; the D gene is possibly TRBD1 (6 bases). Trimming left V 5 bases short and J 3 bases short, with 11 bases between. CDR3 length equals 14 residues. Germline-derived CDR1 and CDR2 are MGHRA and YSYEKL. The CDR3 reads CASSMDRNNQPQHF. The CDR3 coding sequence is TGCGCCAGCAGCATGGACAGAAACAATCAGCCCCAGCATTTT.

The chain employs TRBV5-5 and TRBJ2-7; 10 bases are a match to TRBD1. The CDR3 runs 14 residues. J lost 4 bases, V lost 0 bases, and 1 base had no gene match. The V gene's germline CDR1 is SGHKS and CDR2 YYEKEE (reference sequence). The CDR3 DNA reads TGTGCCAGCAGCTTGGGGGGACAGGGGTACGAGCAGTACTTC. This sequence encodes CASSLGGQGYEQYF. Together with reference TRBV5-5 and TRBJ2-7, the CDR3 gives the full variable domain: DAGVTQSPTHLIKTRGQQVTLRCSPISGHKSVSWYQQVLGQGPQFIFQYYEKEERGRGNFPDRFSARQFPNYSSELNVNALLLGDSALYLCASSLGGQGYEQYFGPGTRLTVT.

This clone was found a few times. This chain connects TRBV9 to TRBJ2-3; TRBD2 aligns across 11 bases. Germline V lookup: CDR1 SGDLS, CDR2 YYNGEE. V shed 5 bases and J 5 bases; nucleotides not matched to a gene: 4. The CDR3 covers 14 residues. Written as DNA, the CDR3 is TGTGCCAGCAGTAGCGGGGGGGCCTTAGATACGCAGTATTTT. It specifies CASSSGGALDTQYF.

V usage is TRBV7-8 and J usage is TRBJ2-3, with 7 bases lining up with TRBD1. V shed 7 bases and J 5 bases; nucleotides not matched to a gene: 21. Per germline, CDR1 SGHVS and CDR2 FQNEAQ. CDR3 size: 18 residues. CDR3 coding DNA: TGTGCCAGCAACACTCCCTCGAAACAGGGGACATTGCAAGATACGCAGTATTTT. This sequence encodes CASNTPSKQGTLQDTQYF. Based on the CDR3 plus reference TRBV7-8 and TRBJ2-3, the full variable domain is GAGVSQSPRYKVAKRGQDVALRCDPISGHVSLFWYQQALGQGPEFLTYFQNEAQLDKSGLPSDRFFAERPEGSVSTLKIQRTQQEDSAVYLCASNTPSKQGTLQDTQYFGPGTRLTVL.